This paragraph covers one T cell receptor (beta chain) sequence. The antigen is undetermined. The length of the CDR3 is 15 residues. J lost 5 bases, V lost 4 bases, and 7 bases had no gene match. The V gene's germline CDR1 is SGHTS and CDR2 YDEGEE. The method was immunoSEQ multiplex PCR; TCRdb's version includes in-frame clones alone and lacks a portion of them. The table has under 130,000 clones, approximately 88% seen once. The data derive from a study of T cell responses to AZD1222 COVID-19 vaccine. Study-level findings and limits: Mapped onto spike, vaccine-associated CD4 TCRs spanned it and were dominant at 160-218 and 743-854. The study reported that nearly half of spike-specific TCRs target unmutated variant regions. Spike-specific TCR breadth and depth grew following two AZD1222 doses. All repertoire sampling was performed exclusively after the peak T cell response.

The specimen comprised peripheral blood, sampled on day 0 of AZD1222 vaccination. This clonotype was obtained from an adult in good health. This sequence joins TRBV5-8 and TRBJ2-5, with 11 bases lining up with TRBD2. CDR3 in amino acids: CASSTTSGARETQYF. The CDR3 region has the DNA TGTGCCAGCAGCACGACTAGCGGGGCAAGGGAGACCCAGTACTTC.